The 20 T cell receptor beta chains below all came from one sample that was sequenced in a study of shared clonotypes between healthy human individuals (dated by TCRdb to between 2020 and 2021). Libraries were built with the immunoSEQ multiplex PCR assay. In TCRdb, the immuneACCESS table is reduced to in-frame sequences with V and J assigned. These tables do not hold every clone; where another copy was compared, an unresolved V gene accounts for under half, and the others remain unexplained. For this sample the table gives roughly 2.6 million clones, of which roughly nine tenths were detected only once. Clones ranked in the top ten supply about 0.13% of the sample. The source material was naive CD4+ T cells sorted from blood. The label giving this sample's cell subset or site can be read as: CD45RA+ positively selected. These receptors were collected from a young man in good health.

This clone appeared a few times. The J gene is TRBJ1-5, the V gene TRBV7-8; no clear D gene. V was cut by 4 bases and J by 2 bases, with 6 bases left in between. The germline V gene has CDR1 SGHVS and CDR2 FQNEAQ. The CDR3 totals 13 residues. CDR3 DNA sequence: TGTGCCAGCAGCTCCGTGGGCAATCAGCCCCAGCATTTT. Translating it yields CASSSVGNQPQHF.

In its sample, this clone was seen once. This rearrangement joins TRBV30 to TRBJ2-3; D is unclear. The CDR3 loop spans 15 amino acids. The V and J ends lost 2 bases and 2 bases respectively, with 14 bases between them. Germline loops: CDR1 GTSNPN, CDR2 SVGIG (reference sequence). The CDR3 DNA sequence: TGTGCCTGGAGTTCGCGTAGAATCTCCACAGATACGCAGTATTTT. It yields the protein CAWSSRRISTDTQYF.

This rearrangement joins TRBV10-2 to TRBJ2-3; possibly TRBD1 or TRBD2 for D (5 bases each). The V gene lost 3 bases and the J gene lost 9 bases, with 22 bases spanning the gap. This CDR3 comprises 16 residues. Germline V gene sequence: CDR1 WSHSY, CDR2 SAAADI. CDR3 amino acids: CASSEWGRGFPVTQYF. Written as DNA, the CDR3 is TGCGCCAGCAGTGAATGGGGGAGAGGTTTCCCTGTGACGCAGTATTTT.

The rearrangement links TRBV9 to TRBJ1-4; 8 bases align to TRBD1. Looked up from germline, CDR1 is SGDLS and CDR2 is YYNGEE. Losses at the gene ends were 2 bases for V and 6 bases for J; bases not matched to a gene: 6. The CDR3 length is 15 residues. The CDR3 region has the DNA TGTGCCAGCAGCGTTAGCAGGGGGCGCGATGAAAAACTGTTTTTT. Translated: CASSVSRGRDEKLFF.

This rearrangement joins TRBV5-1 to TRBJ2-1, with TRBD2 matching 9 bases. This CDR3 is 14 amino acids long. Trimming cost V 2 bases and J 6 bases; bases outside gene matches: 3. Germline-derived CDR1 and CDR2 are SGHRS and YFSETQ. In DNA, the CDR3 is TGCGCCAGCAGCTTCGGTAGCGGGAGCAATGAGCAGTTCTTC. Translating gives CASSFGSGSNEQFF.

V and J are TRBV2 and TRBJ2-3, with D possibly matching TRBD1 (5 bases). V shed 10 bases and J shed 8 bases, with 16 bases lying between them. The CDR3 loop spans 12 amino acids. CDR1 and CDR2 (germline): SNHLY, FYNNEI. CDR3 sequence reads: CAIGRVRVTQYF. The CDR3 DNA is TGTGCCATCGGACGTGTCAGGGTTACGCAGTATTTT. Drawing the rest from reference TRBV2 and TRBJ2-3, the complete variable domain is EPEVTQTPSHQVTQMGQEVILRCVPISNHLYFYWYRQILGQKVEFLVSFYNNEISEKSEIFDDQFSVERPDGSNFTLKIRSTKLEDSAMYFCAIGRVRVTQYFGPGTRLTVL.

The V gene is TRBV18, the J gene TRBJ2-3, with TRBD2 as a possible D gene (6 bases). Looked up from germline, CDR1 is KGHSH and CDR2 is LQKENI. The V end lost 3 bases, the J end lost 3 bases, and 13 bases lay between the germline ends. The CDR3 is made up of 15 amino acids. This chain's CDR3 is CASSPFEGGTDTQYF. CDR3 DNA sequence: TGTGCCAGCTCACCGTTCGAGGGAGGAACAGATACGCAGTATTTT.

This sequence joins TRBV11-2 and TRBJ1-2; TRBD1 agrees at 8 bases. Germline V gives CDR1 SGHAT, CDR2 FQNNGV. The CDR3 totals 16 residues. V trimming: 4 bases; J trimming: 8 bases; junction bases outside the gene matches: 15. The CDR3 DNA reads as TGTGCCAGCAGCTCCGGCCCAGGCCTTGACAGGGGCGGCTACACCTTC. Residues: CASSSGPGLDRGGYTF.

A word on this clone: This same CDR3 is encoded by further DNA sequences in the sample. V usage is TRBV5-4 and J usage is TRBJ2-2, with D tentatively TRBD1 or TRBD2 (6 bases each). Germline V gene sequence: CDR1 SGHNT, CDR2 YYREEE (reference sequence). The CDR3 consists of 16 residues. Trimming shortened V by 1 base and J by 2 bases, and 12 bases separated the two germline ends. CDR3 amino acids: CASSLPGGGNTGELFF. DNA of the CDR3: TGTGCCAGCAGCTTGCCAGGAGGGGGAAACACCGGGGAGCTGTTTTTT.

The chain has TRBV2 and TRBJ2-1; D might be TRBD1 (6 bases). V lost 1 base and J 1 base, leaving 17 bases between the germline ends. The CDR3 is 18 amino acids. Germline V gene sequence: CDR1 SNHLY, CDR2 FYNNEI. CDR3 bases: TGTGCCAGCAGTGAAGTTTGGGCAGGGGACCTGTCCTACAATGAGCAGTTCTTC. This sequence encodes CASSEVWAGDLSYNEQFF.

The chain recombines TRBV6-1 with TRBJ2-7; D is possibly TRBD1 (5 bases). CDR1 MNHNS and CDR2 SASEGT come from the germline V gene. The CDR3 covers 12 residues. V lost 0 bases, J lost 10 bases, and 10 bases lay in between. The chain's CDR3 is CASSEASGAQYF. The CDR3 coding sequence is TGTGCCAGCAGTGAAGCTAGTGGGGCCCAGTACTTC.

This clone was seen a single time. J is TRBJ1-2 and V is TRBV27; a possible D gene is TRBD1 (5 bases). There are 16 residues in the CDR3. V was cut by 6 bases and J by 0 bases, with 17 bases left in between. CDR1 is MNHEY, CDR2 SMNVEV, per germline (reference sequence). The CDR3 region is CASSPRGGGSNYGYTF. CDR3 sequence (DNA): TGTGCCAGCAGCCCCCGCGGGGGGGGGTCTAACTATGGCTACACCTTC.

The chain uses TRBV27 and TRBJ2-1; 10 bases align to TRBD2. From germline, CDR1 is MNHEY and CDR2 SMNVEV (reference sequence). With V trimmed by 3 bases and J by 8 bases, 13 bases remained unmatched. CDR3 length: 17 amino acids. CDR3: CASSFRPLAGAMYEQFF. DNA for the CDR3: TGTGCCAGCAGTTTCCGCCCTCTAGCGGGAGCGATGTATGAGCAGTTCTTC.

The rearrangement joins TRBV18 to TRBJ2-6; TRBD2 aligns across 11 bases. From germline, CDR1 is KGHSH and CDR2 LQKENI. The CDR3 contains 22 residues. The V segment lost 3 bases and the J segment 0 bases; nucleotides outside the gene matches: 16. The CDR3 DNA reads as TGTGCCAGCTCACCCTCCATAGGGACTAGCGGAGCCACTCGCTCTGGGGCCAACGTCCTGACTTTC. This sequence encodes CASSPSIGTSGATRSGANVLTF.

Comment on this clone: Distinct nucleotide sequences in the sample also encode this CDR3. V and J are TRBV28 and TRBJ1-4, with D perhaps matching TRBD1 (5 bases). The CDR3 extends over 14 amino acids. V was shortened by 2 bases and J by 7 bases, with 11 bases between the two germline ends. CDR1 MDHEN and CDR2 SYDVKM come from the germline V gene. Written as DNA, the CDR3 is TGTGCCAGCAGTTTAGGGCCAGGGCTTGAAAAACTGTTTTTT. This sequence encodes CASSLGPGLEKLFF.

This chain joins TRBV7-8 and TRBJ1-2, with D possibly TRBD1 on 5 matching bases. V was shortened by 0 bases and J by 0 bases, with 8 bases between the two germline ends. Germline CDR1 and CDR2: SGHVS and FQNEAQ. The CDR3 loop spans 15 amino acids. The CDR3 reads CASSLAGHPNYGYTF. CDR3 nucleotides: TGTGCCAGCAGCTTAGCAGGACACCCTAACTATGGCTACACCTTC.

The chain uses TRBV7-2 and TRBJ2-2, with TRBD2 matching 8 bases. The germline V gene has CDR1 SGHTA and CDR2 FQGNSA. The junction had 1 base not matched to a gene; V was cut back by 1 base and J by 0 bases. This CDR3 comprises 16 residues. The CDR3 DNA reads as TGTGCCAGCAGCTTAGACGGGAGGGCGAACACCGGGGAGCTGTTTTTT. This sequence encodes CASSLDGRANTGELFF. Combining the CDR3 with reference TRBV7-2 and TRBJ2-2 gives the whole variable domain GAGVSQSPSNKVTEKGKDVELRCDPISGHTALYWYRQSLGQGLEFLIYFQGNSAPDKSGLPSDRFSAERTGGSVSTLTIQRTQQEDSAVYLCASSLDGRANTGELFFGEGSRLTVL.

This chain uses TRBV9 with TRBJ2-1; D remains unclear. The germline V gene has CDR1 SGDLS and CDR2 YYNGEE. Between the trimmed V and J ends, which lost 3 bases and 7 bases, there was a span of 14 bases. The CDR3 has 14 residues. The CDR3 DNA is TGTGCCAGCAGCGCCACTGGGGTTTGGAATGAGCAGTTCTTC. Translated, it gives CASSATGVWNEQFF. The full variable domain, with the rest looked up from reference TRBV9 and TRBJ2-1, is DSGVTQTPKHLITATGQRVTLRCSPRSGDLSVYWYQQSLDQGLQFLIQYYNGEERAKGNILERFSAQQFPDLHSELNLSSLELGDSALYFCASSATGVWNEQFFGPGTRLTVL.

This clone was seen a single time. The chain has TRBV7-2 and TRBJ1-3, with D perhaps TRBD1 (6 bases). From germline, CDR1 is SGHTA and CDR2 FQGNSA. This CDR3 comprises 14 residues. Trimming shortened V by 5 bases and J by 7 bases, and 15 bases separated the two germline ends. The CDR3 nucleotides are TGTGCCAGCAGCCCCTGGACAGATATGAACACCATATATTTT. Its protein is CASSPWTDMNTIYF. Using reference TRBV7-2 and TRBJ1-3 for the parts outside the CDR3, the full variable domain is GAGVSQSPSNKVTEKGKDVELRCDPISGHTALYWYRQSLGQGLEFLIYFQGNSAPDKSGLPSDRFSAERTGGSVSTLTIQRTQQEDSAVYLCASSPWTDMNTIYFGEGSWLTVV.

The rearrangement links TRBV29-1 to TRBJ1-1, with a possible D match to TRBD1 (6 bases). CDR1 and CDR2 (germline): SQVTM, ANQGSEA. The CDR3 has 15 residues. The V end was cut by 0 bases, the J end by 0 bases, with 11 bases between. The CDR3 DNA sequence: TGCAGCGTTGAAGAGGGGGGCCGCATGAACACTGAAGCTTTCTTT. Amino acid sequence: CSVEEGGRMNTEAFF.